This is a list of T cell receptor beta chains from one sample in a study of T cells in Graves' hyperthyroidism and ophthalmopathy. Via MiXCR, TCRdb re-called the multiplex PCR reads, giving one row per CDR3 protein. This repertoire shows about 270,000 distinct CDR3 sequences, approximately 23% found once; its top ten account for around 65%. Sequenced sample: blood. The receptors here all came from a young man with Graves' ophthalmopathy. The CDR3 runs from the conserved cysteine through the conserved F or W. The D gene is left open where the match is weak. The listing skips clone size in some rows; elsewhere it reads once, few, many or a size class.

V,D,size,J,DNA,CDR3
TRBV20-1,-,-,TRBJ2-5,TGCAGTGCTAGGGACAGCGGGGAGACCCAGTACTTC,CSARDSGETQYF
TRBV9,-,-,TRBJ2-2,TGTGCCAGCAGCGTAACACCCGCGAACACCGGGGAGCTGTTTTTT,CASSVTPANTGELFF
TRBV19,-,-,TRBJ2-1,TGTGCCAGTAGTATGCGTAGTCGGCGAACAAATGAGCAGTTCTTC,CASSMRSRRTNEQFF
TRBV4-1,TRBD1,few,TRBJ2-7,TGCGCCAGCAGCCAAAATCCTGCCGGACAGGAACAGCAGTACTTC,CASSQNPAGQEQQYF
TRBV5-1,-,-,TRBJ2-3,TGCGCCAGCAGCCCGAACACCGGGTCAGATACGCAGTATTTT,CASSPNTGSDTQYF
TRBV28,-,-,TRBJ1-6,TGTGCCAGCATGGGTGGACCACCCCTCCACTTT,CASMGGPPLHF
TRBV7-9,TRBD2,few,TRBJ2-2,TGTGCCAGCAGCCCTCGTCGTAGCGGGAGGCCCGGGGAACTGTTTTTT,CASSPRRSGRPGELFF
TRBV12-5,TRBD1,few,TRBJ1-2,TGTGCTAGTGGTTTGCCAGACAGGGAGATAGGAGGCTACACCTTC,CASGLPDREIGGYTF
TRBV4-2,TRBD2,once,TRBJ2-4,TGTGCCAGCAGCCAAGCTACGGCGGGAGGGTTGGTCAAAAACATTCAGTACTTC,CASSQATAGGLVKNIQYF
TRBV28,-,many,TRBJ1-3,TGTGCCAGCAGTTTCCTTCCGGGAAACACCATATATTTT,CASSFLPGNTIYF
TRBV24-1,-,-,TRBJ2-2,TGTGCCACCAGTCTGCCGAACACCGGGGAGCTGTTTTTT,CATSLPNTGELFF
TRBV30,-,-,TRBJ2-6,TGTGCCTGGGCCCGCTCGGTCTCTGGGGCCAACGTCCTGACTTTC,CAWARSVSGANVLTF
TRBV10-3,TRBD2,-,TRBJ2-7,TGTGCCATCAGCTTCACTAGCGGGAGCTTGTCCTACGAGCAGTACTTC,CAISFTSGSLSYEQYF
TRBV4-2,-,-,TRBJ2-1,TGTGCCAGCAGCCAAGACAGGACCTCCTACAATGAGCAGTTCTTC,CASSQDRTSYNEQFF
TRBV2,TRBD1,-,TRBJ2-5,TGTGCCAGCGCCCGGGGACAGAAAGAGACCCAGTACTTC,CASARGQKETQYF
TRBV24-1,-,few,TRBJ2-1,TGTGCCACCAGCGAACTCAATGAGCAGTTCTTC,CATSELNEQFF
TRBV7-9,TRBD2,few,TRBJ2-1,TGTGCCAGTAGCGGGGACCTCTTCTCCTACAATGAGCAGTTCTTC,CASSGDLFSYNEQFF
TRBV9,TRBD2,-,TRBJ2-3,TGTGCCAGCAGCGTAGGGGTAGCGGGGGGCACAGATACGCAGTATTTT,CASSVGVAGGTDTQYF
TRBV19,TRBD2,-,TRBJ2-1,TGTGCCAGTAGTAGCGGGGGATACTCCTACAATGAGCAGTTCTTC,CASSSGGYSYNEQFF
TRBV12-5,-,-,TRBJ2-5,TGTGCTAGTGGTTTGGTCCGGAACGTACGGATGGAGACCCAGTACTTC,CASGLVRNVRMETQYF
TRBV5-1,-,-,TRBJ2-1,TGCGCCAGCAGCTTGCAGGGCGACAATGAGCAGTTCTTC,CASSLQGDNEQFF
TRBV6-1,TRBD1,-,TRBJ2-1,TGTGCCAGCAGCACAGGGGTCGGTGAGCAGTTCTTC,CASSTGVGEQFF
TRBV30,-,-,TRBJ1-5,TGTGCCTGGGATGTGGGCCCGAACCAGCCCCAGCATTTT,CAWDVGPNQPQHF
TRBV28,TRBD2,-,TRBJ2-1,TGTGCCAGCAGTTTAAGGGCTAGCGGGTTTAGGAATGAGCAGTTCTTC,CASSLRASGFRNEQFF
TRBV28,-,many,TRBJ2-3,TGTGCCAGCAGTTTATTATTGGATACGCAGTATTTT,CASSLLLDTQYF
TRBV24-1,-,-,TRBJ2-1,TGTGCCACCAGTGATTTTGGCGACGGCAATGAGCAGTTCTTC,CATSDFGDGNEQFF
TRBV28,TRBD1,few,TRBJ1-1,TGTGCCAGCAGTCCCGCGGGGACAGCCTTTAACACTGAAGCTTTCTTT,CASSPAGTAFNTEAFF
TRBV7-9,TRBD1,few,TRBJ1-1,TGTGCCAGCAGCACAGGGGGCTCTGAAGCTTTCTTT,CASSTGGSEAFF
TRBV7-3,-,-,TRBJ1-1,TGTGCCAGCAGCCCGGGACCCACGAACACTGAAGCTTTCTTT,CASSPGPTNTEAFF
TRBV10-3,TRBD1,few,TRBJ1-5,TGTGCCATCAGTGAGTCTGAGACAGGGCCTAGCAATCAGCCCCAGCATTTT,CAISESETGPSNQPQHF
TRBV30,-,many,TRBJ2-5,TGTGCCTGGAGTGTTGGCGGTGGAATGGAGACCCAGTACTTC,CAWSVGGGMETQYF
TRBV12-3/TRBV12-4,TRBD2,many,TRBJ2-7,TGTGCCAGCAGACTAGCGGGAGACACCTACGAGCAGTACTTC,CASRLAGDTYEQYF
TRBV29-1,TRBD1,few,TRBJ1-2,TGCAGCGTTGGGACAGGGGGACTCTATGGCTACACCTTC,CSVGTGGLYGYTF
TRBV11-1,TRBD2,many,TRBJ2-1,TGTGCCAGTCAACTGGGACTAGCGGACAATGAGCAGTTCTTC,CASQLGLADNEQFF
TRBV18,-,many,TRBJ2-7,TGTGCCAGCTCACCACCGAACGTTCCCTACGAGCAGTACTTC,CASSPPNVPYEQYF
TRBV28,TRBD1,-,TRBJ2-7,TGTGCCACCGTACCCCCCACAGGGGACTACGAGCAGTACTTC,CATVPPTGDYEQYF
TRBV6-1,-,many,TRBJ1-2,TGTGCCAGCAGGATTCCGGGACCCTGGGGGGGCTACACCTTC,CASRIPGPWGGYTF
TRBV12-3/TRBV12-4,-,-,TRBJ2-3,TGTGCCAGCAATTCTAGTTCCCCGTGGGCTACGCAGTATTTT,CASNSSSPWATQYF
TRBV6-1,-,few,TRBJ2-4,TGTGCCAGCGGAGGTACAGGGTCCAAAAACATTCAGTACTTC,CASGGTGSKNIQYF
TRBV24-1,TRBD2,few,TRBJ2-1,TGTGCCACCAGTGATGCATCGCGGGGAGGGATTTACAATGAGCAGTTCTTC,CATSDASRGGIYNEQFF
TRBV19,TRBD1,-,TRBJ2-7,TGTGCCAGTAGTCCACCGGGACAGTCCTACGAGCAGTACTTC,CASSPPGQSYEQYF
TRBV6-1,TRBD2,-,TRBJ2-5,TGTGCCAGCAGAACCTCTAGCGGGAGGGCCCGAGAGACCCAGTACTTC,CASRTSSGRARETQYF
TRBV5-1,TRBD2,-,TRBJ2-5,TGCGCCAGCAGCCATCAAAGCGGGAGGAACCAAGAGACCCAGTACTTC,CASSHQSGRNQETQYF
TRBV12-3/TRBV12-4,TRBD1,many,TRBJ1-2,TGTGCCAGCAGTTCAACCGACAGGGGGCCCCTTGACTATGGCTACACCTTC,CASSSTDRGPLDYGYTF
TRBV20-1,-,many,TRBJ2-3,TGCAGTGCTAGAGATCTGGAGGAGAACACAGATACGCAGTATTTT,CSARDLEENTDTQYF
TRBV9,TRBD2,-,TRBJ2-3,TGTGCCAGCAGCGTTCCCGGGACTAGCGGGGGGGGCACAGATACGCAGTATTTT,CASSVPGTSGGGTDTQYF
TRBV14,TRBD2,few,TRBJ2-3,TGTGCCAGCAGCCTTCCCCTCGCTAGCGGGAGTGGTACAGATACGCAGTATTTT,CASSLPLASGSGTDTQYF
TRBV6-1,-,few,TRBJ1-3,TGTGCCAGCAGTGGGACCCTGTCCGGAAACACCATATATTTT,CASSGTLSGNTIYF
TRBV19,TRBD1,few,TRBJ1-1,TGTGCCAGTAGTTCGGTCAACAGGGGGCTGAACACTGAAGCTTTCTTT,CASSSVNRGLNTEAFF
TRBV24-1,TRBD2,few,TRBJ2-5,TGTGCCACCAGTGATTCTGGACTAGCGGGAGTTGTAAAGACCCAGTACTTC,CATSDSGLAGVVKTQYF
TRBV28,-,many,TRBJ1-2,TGTGCCAGCAGTTTCTCGGGCCGCTATGGCTACACCTTC,CASSFSGRYGYTF
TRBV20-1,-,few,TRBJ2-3,TGCAGCCTCGGAGGTGGAGGAACGCAGTATTTT,CSLGGGGTQYF
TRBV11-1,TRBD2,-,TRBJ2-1,TGTGCCAGCAGCCCTGCGGGAGGCTCCTACAATGAGCAGTTCTTC,CASSPAGGSYNEQFF
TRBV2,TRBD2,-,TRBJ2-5,TGTGCCAGCAGTGAACAGGGCGGGAGGGAGACCCAGTACTTC,CASSEQGGRETQYF
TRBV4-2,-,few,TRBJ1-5,TGTGCCAGCAGCCAAGATAAAAAGGGCCGCAATCAGCCCCAGCATTTT,CASSQDKKGRNQPQHF